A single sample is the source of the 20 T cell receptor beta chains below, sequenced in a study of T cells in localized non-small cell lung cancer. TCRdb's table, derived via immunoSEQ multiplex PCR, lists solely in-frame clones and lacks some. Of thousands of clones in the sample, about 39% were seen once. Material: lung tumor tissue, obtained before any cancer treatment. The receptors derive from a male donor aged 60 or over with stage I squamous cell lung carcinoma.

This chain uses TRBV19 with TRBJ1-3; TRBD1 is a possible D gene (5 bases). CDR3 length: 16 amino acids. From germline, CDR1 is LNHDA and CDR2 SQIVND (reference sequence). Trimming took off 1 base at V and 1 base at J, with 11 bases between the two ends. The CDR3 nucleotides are TGTGCCAGTAGTATAGCCATCGGGGGATCTGGAAACACCATATATTTT. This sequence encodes CASSIAIGGSGNTIYF.

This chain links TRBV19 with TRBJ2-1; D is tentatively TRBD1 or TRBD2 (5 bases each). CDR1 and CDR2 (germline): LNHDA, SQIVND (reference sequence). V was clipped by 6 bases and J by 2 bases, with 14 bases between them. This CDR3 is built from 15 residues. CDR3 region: CASSGTTRTYNEQFF. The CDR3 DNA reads TGTGCCAGTAGCGGGACGACCCGGACCTACAATGAGCAGTTCTTC.

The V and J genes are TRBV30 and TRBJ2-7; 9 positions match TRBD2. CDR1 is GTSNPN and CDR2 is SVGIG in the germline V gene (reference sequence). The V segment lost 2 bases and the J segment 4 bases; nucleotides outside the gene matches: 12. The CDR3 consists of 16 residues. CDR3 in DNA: TGTGCCTGGAGTTCGGCGGGAGGGCCTGGGTCTTACGAGCAGTACTTC. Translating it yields CAWSSAGGPGSYEQYF.

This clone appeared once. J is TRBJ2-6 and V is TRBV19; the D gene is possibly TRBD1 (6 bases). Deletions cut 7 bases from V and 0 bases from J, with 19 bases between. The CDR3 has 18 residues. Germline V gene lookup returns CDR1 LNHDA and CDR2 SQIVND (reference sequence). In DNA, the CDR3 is TGTGCCAGTACCGACTCTCGGGACACATACTCTGGGGCCAACGTCCTGACTTTC. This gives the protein CASTDSRDTYSGANVLTF. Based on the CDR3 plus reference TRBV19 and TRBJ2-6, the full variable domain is DGGITQSPKYLFRKEGQNVTLSCEQNLNHDAMYWYRQDPGQGLRLIYYSQIVNDFQKGDIAEGYSVSREKKESFPLTVTSAQKNPTAFYLCASTDSRDTYSGANVLTFGAGSRLTVL.

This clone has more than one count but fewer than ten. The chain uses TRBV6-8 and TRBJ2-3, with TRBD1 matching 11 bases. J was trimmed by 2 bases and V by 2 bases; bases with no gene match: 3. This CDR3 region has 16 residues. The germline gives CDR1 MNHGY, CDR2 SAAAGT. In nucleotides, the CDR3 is TGTGCCAGCAGTTACCGGACAGGGGGCAACACAGATACGCAGTATTTT. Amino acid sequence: CASSYRTGGNTDTQYF.

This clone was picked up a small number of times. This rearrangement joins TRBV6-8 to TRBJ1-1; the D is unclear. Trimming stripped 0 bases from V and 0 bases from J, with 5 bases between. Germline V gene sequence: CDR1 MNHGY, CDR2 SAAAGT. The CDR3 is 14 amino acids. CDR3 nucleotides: TGTGCCAGCAGTTACTCTTTCCTGAACACTGAAGCTTTCTTT. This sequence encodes CASSYSFLNTEAFF.

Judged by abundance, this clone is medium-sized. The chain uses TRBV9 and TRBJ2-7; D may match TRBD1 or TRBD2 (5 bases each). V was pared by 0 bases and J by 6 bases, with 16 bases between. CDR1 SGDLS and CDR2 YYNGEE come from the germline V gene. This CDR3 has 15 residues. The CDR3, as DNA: TGTGCCAGCAGCGTAGGGGCCGAGGGGTGGGCCGAGCAGTACTTC. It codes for CASSVGAEGWAEQYF.

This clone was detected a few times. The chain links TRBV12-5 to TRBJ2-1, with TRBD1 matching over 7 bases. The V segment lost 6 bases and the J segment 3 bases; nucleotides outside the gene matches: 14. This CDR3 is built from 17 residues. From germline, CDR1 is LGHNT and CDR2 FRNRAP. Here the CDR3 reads CASGQDNRGTHYNEQFF. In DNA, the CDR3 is TGTGCTAGTGGGCAAGATAACAGGGGCACCCACTACAATGAGCAGTTCTTC.

As DNA, the CDR3 is TGTGCCAGCAACCGGAGAATGCAAGAGACCCAGTACTTC. This codes for CASNRRMQETQYF. The chain has TRBV14 and TRBJ2-5; no firm D call. Germline CDR1 and CDR2: SGHDN and FVKESK. Trimming pared 7 bases from V and 2 bases from J, leaving 11 bases between. The CDR3 totals 13 residues.

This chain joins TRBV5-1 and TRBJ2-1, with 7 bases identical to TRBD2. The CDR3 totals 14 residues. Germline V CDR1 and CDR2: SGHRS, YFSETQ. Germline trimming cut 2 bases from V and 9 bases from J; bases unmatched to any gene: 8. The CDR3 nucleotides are TGCGCCAGCAGCTTAGAGAGCGGGATGAGTGAGCAGTTCTTC. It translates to CASSLESGMSEQFF.

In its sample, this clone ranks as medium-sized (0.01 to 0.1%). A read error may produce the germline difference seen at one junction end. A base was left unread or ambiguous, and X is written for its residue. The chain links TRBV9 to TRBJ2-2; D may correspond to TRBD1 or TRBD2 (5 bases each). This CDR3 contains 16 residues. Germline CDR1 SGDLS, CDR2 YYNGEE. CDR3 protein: CXSSVVVGTSTGELFF. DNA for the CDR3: TGTRCCAGCAGCGTAGTGGTTGGGACCAGCACCGGGGAGCTGTTTTTT.

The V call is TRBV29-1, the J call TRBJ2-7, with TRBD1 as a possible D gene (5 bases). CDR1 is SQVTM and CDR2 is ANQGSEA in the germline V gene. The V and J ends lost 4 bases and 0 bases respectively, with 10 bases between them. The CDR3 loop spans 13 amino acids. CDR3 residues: CSVVRDSSYEQYF. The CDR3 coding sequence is TGCAGCGTTGTTCGAGACAGCTCCTACGAGCAGTACTTC.

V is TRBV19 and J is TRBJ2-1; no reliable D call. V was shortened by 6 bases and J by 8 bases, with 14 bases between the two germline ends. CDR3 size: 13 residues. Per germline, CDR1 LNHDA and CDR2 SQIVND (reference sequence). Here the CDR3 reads CASSLQSRDEQFF. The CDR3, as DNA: TGTGCCAGTAGCCTACAAAGTAGGGATGAGCAGTTCTTC.

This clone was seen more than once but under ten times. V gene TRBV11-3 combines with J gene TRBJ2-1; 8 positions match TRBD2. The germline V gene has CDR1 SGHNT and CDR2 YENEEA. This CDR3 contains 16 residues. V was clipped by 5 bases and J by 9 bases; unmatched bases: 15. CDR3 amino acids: CASSPRGSGSGFEQFF. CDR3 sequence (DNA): TGTGCCAGCAGCCCCCGTGGAAGCGGGAGTGGATTTGAGCAGTTCTTC.

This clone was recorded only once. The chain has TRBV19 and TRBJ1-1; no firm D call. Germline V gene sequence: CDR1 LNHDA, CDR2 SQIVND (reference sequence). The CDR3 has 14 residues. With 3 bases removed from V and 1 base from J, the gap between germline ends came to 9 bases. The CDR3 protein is CASSITPWNTEAFF. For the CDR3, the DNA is TGTGCCAGTAGTATTACGCCTTGGAACACTGAAGCTTTCTTT.

The CDR3 protein is CASSPGQGRSGANVLTF. The CDR3 nucleotides are TGTGCCAGYAGCCCTGGACAGGGTCGCTCTGGGGCCAACGTCCTGACTTTC. The chain combines TRBV28 with TRBJ2-6; 8 positions match TRBD1. Trimming at V came to 9 bases and at J to 0 bases, leaving 10 bases not matched to a gene. The CDR3 totals 17 residues. Per the germline V gene, CDR1 is MDHEN and CDR2 is SYDVKM.

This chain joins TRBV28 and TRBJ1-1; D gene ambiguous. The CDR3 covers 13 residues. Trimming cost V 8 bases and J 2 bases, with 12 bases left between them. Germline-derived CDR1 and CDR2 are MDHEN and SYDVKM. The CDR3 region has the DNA TGTGCCAGCGTCCCTCCTTTTAACACTGAAGCTTTCTTT. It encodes CASVPPFNTEAFF.

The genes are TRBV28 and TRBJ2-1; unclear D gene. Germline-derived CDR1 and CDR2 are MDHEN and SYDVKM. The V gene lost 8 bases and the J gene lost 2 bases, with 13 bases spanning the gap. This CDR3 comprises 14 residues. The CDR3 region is CASRMSLTYNEQFF. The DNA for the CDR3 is TGTGCCAGCCGAATGTCCTTAACCTACAATGAGCAGTTCTTC.

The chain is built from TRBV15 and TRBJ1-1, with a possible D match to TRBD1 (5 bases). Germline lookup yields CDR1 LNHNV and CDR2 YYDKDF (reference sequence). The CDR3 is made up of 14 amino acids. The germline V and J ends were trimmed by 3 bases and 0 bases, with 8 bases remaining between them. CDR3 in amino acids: CATSRGTLNTEAFF. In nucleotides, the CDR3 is TGTGCCACCAGCAGGGGGACGTTGAACACTGAAGCTTTCTTT.

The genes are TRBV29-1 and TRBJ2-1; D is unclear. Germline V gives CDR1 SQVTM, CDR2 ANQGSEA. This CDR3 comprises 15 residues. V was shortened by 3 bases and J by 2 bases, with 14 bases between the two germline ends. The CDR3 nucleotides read TGCAGCGTTGACCAAGACGGACGTCCCTACAATGAGCAGTTCTTC. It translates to CSVDQDGRPYNEQFF.